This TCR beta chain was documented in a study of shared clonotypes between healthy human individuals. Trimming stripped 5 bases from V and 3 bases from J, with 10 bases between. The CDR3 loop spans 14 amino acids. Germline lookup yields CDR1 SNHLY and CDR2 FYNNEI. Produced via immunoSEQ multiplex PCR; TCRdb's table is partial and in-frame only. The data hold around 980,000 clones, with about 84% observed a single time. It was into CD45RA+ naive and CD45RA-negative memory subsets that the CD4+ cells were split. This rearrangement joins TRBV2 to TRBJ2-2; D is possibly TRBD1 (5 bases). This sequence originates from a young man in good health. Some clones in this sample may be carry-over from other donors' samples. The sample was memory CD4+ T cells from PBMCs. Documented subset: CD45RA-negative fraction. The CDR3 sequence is CASSTFRDTGELFF. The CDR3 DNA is TGTGCCAGCAGTACGTTCAGGGACACCGGGGAGCTGTTTTTT.